The 8 T cell receptor beta chains in this list originate from one sample, sequenced in a study of CD8 T cells in ankylosing spondylitis. Study-wide results and limits: Blood from ankylosing spondylitis patients appeared to carry a characteristic eight-variant TCR beta motif.

What these receptors recognize is not known. TCRdb re-called the 5' RACE reads with MiXCR, one entry per CDR3 protein. This sample has some 220,000 distinct CDR3 sequences, with around 6.6% found just once. Sequenced input: blood, either unsorted or a sorted T cell fraction (not recorded which). These receptors came from a male donor with ankylosing spondylitis.

This clonotype has only a few counts. The chain has TRBV13 and TRBJ2-3, with D possibly called TRBD1 or TRBD2 (5 bases each). Trimming took 6 bases from V and 4 from J, leaving 14 bases between them. The length of the CDR3 is 14 residues. Per the germline V gene, CDR1 is PRHDT and CDR2 is FYEKMQ (reference sequence). This CDR3 reads CASSGAGRADTQYF. The DNA of the CDR3 is TGTGCCAGCAGTGGGGCAGGGCGGGCAGATACGCAGTATTTT.

This clonotype was detected ten times or more. The chain carries TRBV28 and TRBJ1-2; 8 bases line up with TRBD1. Germline V gene sequence: CDR1 MDHEN, CDR2 SYDVKM. V was clipped by 2 bases and J by 3 bases; unmatched bases: 11. There are 17 residues in the CDR3. The DNA of the CDR3 is TGTGCCAGCAGTTTACGGCAGGGGGCCTCCTTATACTATGGCTACACCTTC. As protein: CASSLRQGASLYYGYTF.

This clonotype was counted ten times or more. The chain combines TRBV7-2 with TRBJ2-1; D unclear. Per the germline V gene, CDR1 is SGHTA and CDR2 is FQGNSA. The V and J ends lost 4 bases and 12 bases respectively, with 13 bases between them. The CDR3 runs 12 residues. The CDR3 region is CASSWLVDRQFF. Here the CDR3 DNA reads TGTGCCAGCAGCTGGCTGGTGGATAGGCAGTTCTTC.

The chain employs TRBV7-6 and TRBJ2-1; 9 bases are shared with TRBD2. The germline V gene has CDR1 SGHVS and CDR2 FNYEAQ. The CDR3 has 14 residues. After removal of 5 bases from V and 8 bases from J, the junction contained 7 bases not matched to a gene. The CDR3 spells CASSANSGSYEQFF. The CDR3 DNA reads as TGTGCCAGCAGCGCTAATAGCGGGAGCTATGAGCAGTTCTTC.

In its sample, this clonotype was seen a few times. This CDR3 is CASGLGRNEQFF. CDR3 sequence (DNA): TGTGCCAGCGGGCTAGGAAGGAATGAGCAGTTCTTC. This chain links TRBV7-9 with TRBJ2-1; D ambiguous. V was cut by 8 bases and J by 7 bases, with 12 bases left in between. The CDR3 is 12 amino acids. CDR1 is SEHNR, CDR2 FQNEAQ, per germline (reference sequence).

Remarks on this clonotype: This may arise from a read error, as a much more abundant clone is one base away. This rearrangement joins TRBV4-2 to TRBJ1-3; tentatively, D is TRBD1 (6 bases). The V gene lost 8 bases and the J gene lost 4 bases, with 15 bases spanning the gap. CDR3 length: 14 residues. Germline V CDR1 and CDR2: LGHNA, YNFKEQ. The CDR3 DNA reads TGTGCCAGCGGCGCCGAGGGGGTCGGAAACACCATATATTTT. Translated: CASGAEGVGNTIYF.

This clonotype has at least ten counts. The genes are TRBV29-1 and TRBJ1-3, with D possibly matching TRBD1 (6 bases). Trimming removed 7 bases at V and 0 bases at J, with 16 bases between. The length of the CDR3 is 15 residues. Germline lookup yields CDR1 SQVTM and CDR2 ANQGSEA. CDR3 loop: CSAEGGVFSGNTIYF. The CDR3 bases are TGCAGCGCCGAGGGGGGGGTATTCTCTGGAAACACCATATATTTT.

This clonotype was observed at least ten times. The chain couples TRBV14 to TRBJ1-6; possible D gene TRBD1, 5 bases. The CDR3 has 13 residues. The V gene's germline CDR1 is SGHDN and CDR2 FVKESK. V was shortened by 6 bases and J by 7 bases, with 10 bases between the two germline ends. DNA for the CDR3: TGTGCCAGCAGTATCCAGGGAAATTCACCCCTCCACTTT. It specifies CASSIQGNSPLHF. Together with reference TRBV14 and TRBJ1-6, the CDR3 gives the full variable domain: EAGVTQFPSHSVIEKGQTVTLRCDPISGHDNLYWYRRVMGKEIKFLLHFVKESKQDESGMPNNRFLAERTGGTYSTLKVQPAELEDSGVYFCASSIQGNSPLHFGNGTRLTVT.